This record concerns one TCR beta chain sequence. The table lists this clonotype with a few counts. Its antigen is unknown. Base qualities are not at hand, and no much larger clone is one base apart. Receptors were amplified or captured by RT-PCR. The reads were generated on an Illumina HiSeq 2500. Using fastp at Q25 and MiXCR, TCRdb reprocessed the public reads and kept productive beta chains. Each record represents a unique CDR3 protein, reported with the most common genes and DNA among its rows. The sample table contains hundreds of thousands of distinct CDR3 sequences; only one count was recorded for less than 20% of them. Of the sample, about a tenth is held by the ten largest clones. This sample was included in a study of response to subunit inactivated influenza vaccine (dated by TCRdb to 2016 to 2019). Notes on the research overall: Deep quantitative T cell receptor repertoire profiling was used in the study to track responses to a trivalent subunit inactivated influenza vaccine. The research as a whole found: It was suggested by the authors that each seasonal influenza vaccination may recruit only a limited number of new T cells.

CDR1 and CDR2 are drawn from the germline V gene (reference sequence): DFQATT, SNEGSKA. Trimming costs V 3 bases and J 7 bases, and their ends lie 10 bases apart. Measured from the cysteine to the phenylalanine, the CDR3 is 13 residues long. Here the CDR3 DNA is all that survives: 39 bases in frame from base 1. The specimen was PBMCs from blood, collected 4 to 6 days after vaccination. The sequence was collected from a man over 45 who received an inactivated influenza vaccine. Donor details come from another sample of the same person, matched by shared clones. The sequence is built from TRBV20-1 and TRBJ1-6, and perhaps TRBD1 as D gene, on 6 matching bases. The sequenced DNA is TGCAGTGCTAGGACAGGAGAAAATTCACCCCTCCACTTT. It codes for CSARTGENSPLHF.